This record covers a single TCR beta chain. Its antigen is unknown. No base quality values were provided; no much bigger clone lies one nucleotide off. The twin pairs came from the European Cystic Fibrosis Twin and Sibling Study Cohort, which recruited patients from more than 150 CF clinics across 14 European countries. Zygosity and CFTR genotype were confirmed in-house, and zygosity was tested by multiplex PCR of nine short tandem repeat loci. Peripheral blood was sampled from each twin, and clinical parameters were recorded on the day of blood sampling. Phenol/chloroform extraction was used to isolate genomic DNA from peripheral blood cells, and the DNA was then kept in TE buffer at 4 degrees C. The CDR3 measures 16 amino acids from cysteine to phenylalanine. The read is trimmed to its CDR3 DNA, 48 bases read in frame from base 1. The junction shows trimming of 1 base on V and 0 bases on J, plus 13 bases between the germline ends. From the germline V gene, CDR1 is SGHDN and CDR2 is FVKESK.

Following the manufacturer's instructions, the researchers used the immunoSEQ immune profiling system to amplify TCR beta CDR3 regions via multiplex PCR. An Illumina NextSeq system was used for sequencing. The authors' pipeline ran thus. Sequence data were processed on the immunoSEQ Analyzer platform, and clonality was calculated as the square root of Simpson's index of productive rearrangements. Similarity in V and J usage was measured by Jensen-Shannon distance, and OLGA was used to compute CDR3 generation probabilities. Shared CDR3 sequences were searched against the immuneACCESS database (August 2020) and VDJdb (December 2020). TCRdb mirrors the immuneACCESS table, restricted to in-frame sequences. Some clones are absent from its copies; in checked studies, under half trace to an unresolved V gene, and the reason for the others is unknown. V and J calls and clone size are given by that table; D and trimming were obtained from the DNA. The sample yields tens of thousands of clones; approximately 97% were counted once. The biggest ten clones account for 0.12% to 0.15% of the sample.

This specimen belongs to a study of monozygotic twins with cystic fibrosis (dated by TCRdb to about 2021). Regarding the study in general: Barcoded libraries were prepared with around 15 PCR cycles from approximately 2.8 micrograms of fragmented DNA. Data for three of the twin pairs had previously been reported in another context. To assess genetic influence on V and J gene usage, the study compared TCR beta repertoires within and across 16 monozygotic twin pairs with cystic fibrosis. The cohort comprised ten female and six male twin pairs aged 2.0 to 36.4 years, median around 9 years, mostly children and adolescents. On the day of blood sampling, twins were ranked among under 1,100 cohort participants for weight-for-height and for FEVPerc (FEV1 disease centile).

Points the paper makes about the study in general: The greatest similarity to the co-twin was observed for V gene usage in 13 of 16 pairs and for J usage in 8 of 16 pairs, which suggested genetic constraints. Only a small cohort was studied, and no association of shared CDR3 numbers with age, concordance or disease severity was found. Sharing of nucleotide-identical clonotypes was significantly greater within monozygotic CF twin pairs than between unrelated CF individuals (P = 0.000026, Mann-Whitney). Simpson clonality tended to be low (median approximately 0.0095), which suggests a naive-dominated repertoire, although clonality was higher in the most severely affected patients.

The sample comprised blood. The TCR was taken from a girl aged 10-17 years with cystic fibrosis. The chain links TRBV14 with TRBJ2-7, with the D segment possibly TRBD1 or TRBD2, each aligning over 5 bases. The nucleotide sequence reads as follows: TGTGCCAGCAGCCAAGTTGGGACGCCGCGCTCCTACGAGCAGTACTTC. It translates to CASSQVGTPRSYEQYF.